Sequencing of this T cell receptor (beta chain) was carried out in a study of blood T cells in healthy people across ages. The second PCR ran roughly 7 to 12 cycles with a sample-barcoded 5' primer and J-beta primers. TCRdb reanalysed the 5' RACE reads using MiXCR and keeps one entry per CDR3 protein. The sample contains hundreds of thousands of distinct CDR3 sequences, 30% to 45% of which appear only once. This clonotype was seen at least ten times. Germline CDR1 LGHDT, CDR2 YNNKEL (reference sequence). V gave up 4 bases and J gave up 6 bases; unmatched junction bases: 0. This CDR3 contains 14 residues. Peripheral blood was drawn, around 9.5 milliliters per donor. No fewer than 7 million PBMCs went into each sample.

Sequenced sample: blood. The rearrangement uses TRBV3-1 and TRBJ2-3, with 14 bases identical to TRBD2. The clonotype originates from a man younger than 30 in good health. CDR3: CASSRTSGGDTQYF. CDR3 sequence (DNA): TGTGCCAGCAGCCGGACTAGCGGGGGGGATACGCAGTATTTT.